This entry concerns a single T cell receptor beta chain. This clonotype was seen repeatedly, ten times or more. Its antigen is not yet known. No per-base quality is available; no much larger clone lies one base away. This record belongs to a study of T-cell reconstitution after alpha-beta-depleted transplantation in children (dated by TCRdb to about 2016). Regarding the complete study: T-cell immune reconstitution after TCRalphabeta/CD19-depleted allogeneic hematopoietic cell transplantation in children was quantitatively tracked in the study by means of TCR repertoire profiling.

Library method: PCR. Sequencing used an Illumina HiSeq 2500. TCR library preparation used molecular barcoding, with unique molecular identifiers applied to normalize quantification of the TCRbeta repertoire. TCRdb reworked the public reads: Q25 trimming with fastp, MiXCR clone assembly, productive beta chains retained. Merged by CDR3 protein, the rows form single entries marked with the most common genes and DNA. Recorded for this sample are some 190,000 distinct CDR3 sequences; approximately 10% of them occurred a single time. The ten largest account for less than 15% of the sample. The paper as a whole reports these results and caveats: About two months after transplant, the apparently early recovery of alphabetaT-cell counts reportedly depended on just several hundred clones that had expanded rapidly and came from non-depleted graft cells. In some patients, the high TCRbeta diversity seen at day 60 was put down to recipient T cells and intrathymic progenitors that had survived conditioning. The frequencies of hyperexpanded clones fell over the following months, and after one year, T-cell counts and TCRbeta diversity were mostly attributed to newly produced T cells.

The treatment or condition label for this specimen denotes: allogeneic hematopoietic cell transplantation with graft depleted of TCRalphabeta T cells and CD19 B cells. The transplant recipients were children given TCRalphabeta/CD19-depleted allogeneic hematopoietic cell grafts. According to the germline V gene, CDR1 reads SGHRS and CDR2 reads YFSETQ. From V the trimming removes 2 bases and from J it removes 5 bases, while the gene matches leave 10 bases of the junction unaccounted for. The CDR3 starts with the cysteine, ends with the phenylalanine, and has 15 residues. Just the 45-base CDR3 DNA is kept, in frame starting at base 1.

This sequence uses TRBV5-1 and TRBJ2-7, and TRBD2 matches 7 of the central bases. The sample was PBMCs, taken before TCRalphabeta/CD19-depleted stem cell transplant. The clonotype was recovered from a boy younger than 10 with acute myeloid leukemia, due to receive a stem cell transplant. The CDR3 is CASSFLGGSPDEQYF. The nucleotide sequence reads TGCGCCAGCAGCTTCCTGGGCGGGAGTCCGGACGAGCAGTACTTC. Extended through the reference TRBV5-1 and TRBJ2-7 proteins, this CDR3 yields the full variable domain: KAGVTQTPRYLIKTRGQQVTLSCSPISGHRSVSWYQQTPGQGLQFLFEYFSETQRNKGNFPGRFSGRQFSNSRSEMNVSTLELGDSALYLCASSFLGGSPDEQYFGPGTRLTVT.